This TCR beta chain was identified in a study of T cell responses to AZD1222 COVID-19 vaccine. The CDR3 contains 12 residues. The germline gives CDR1 MNHEY, CDR2 SVGEGT. Between the trimmed V and J ends, which lost 10 bases and 2 bases, there was a span of 12 bases. Here immunoSEQ multiplex PCR was the method, and the copy in TCRdb shows in-frame clones only, minus some. The sample yields roughly 100,000 clones, less than 95% seen once. The receptor was isolated from an adult who received the AZD1222 COVID-19 vaccine. This sample comprised peripheral blood, obtained 28 days after the second AZD1222 dose. V is TRBV6-2 or TRBV6-3 and J is TRBJ2-7; D remains ambiguous. CDR3 DNA: TGTGCCACCAGCAGAGTGGCCTACGAGCAGTACTTC. Protein: CATSRVAYEQYF.